One sample yielded the 10 T cell receptor beta chains listed below, sequenced in a study of beta chain features in type 1 diabetes. Isolated RNA was reverse transcribed in full, so expressed TCRB transcripts were sequenced. Profiled with immunoSEQ multiplex PCR; TCRdb holds only in-frame clones, not every one. Of 970,000 or so clones detected, under 20% appear once; the ten largest clones hold 0.02% to 0.025%. The sample taken for sequencing was naive CD4+ T cells from blood. Receptors were obtained from a woman between 18 and 30 years old in good health.

V gene TRBV29-1 combines with J gene TRBJ2-7; TRBD2 matches 15 bases. The germline V gene encodes CDR1 SQVTM and CDR2 ANQGSEA. This CDR3 contains 14 residues. V dropped 7 bases and J dropped 6; count of bases not matched to a gene: 7. CDR3 sequence: CSASRTSGRAEQYF. In DNA form, the CDR3 reads TGCAGCGCGTCCCGGACTAGCGGGAGGGCCGAGCAGTACTTC.

This clone was detected a few times. The genes are TRBV28 and TRBJ2-5; 8 nucleotides line up with TRBD2. This CDR3 contains 13 residues. Germline-derived CDR1 and CDR2 are MDHEN and SYDVKM. V was clipped by 4 bases and J by 5 bases; unmatched bases: 3. CDR3 coding DNA: TGTGCCAGCAGTTCAGCGGGGGTGGAGACCCAGTACTTC. As protein: CASSSAGVETQYF.

There are a few counts of this clone. The DNA of the CDR3 is TGCGCCAGCAGCTTGGAGAGGGGGCGCAAAATCGGCGAGCAGTACTTC. The encoded protein is CASSLERGRKIGEQYF. The genes are TRBV5-1 and TRBJ2-7; 7 positions agree with TRBD1. Germline V gene lookup returns CDR1 SGHRS and CDR2 YFSETQ. The CDR3 runs 16 residues. J was trimmed by 6 bases and V by 0 bases; bases with no gene match: 12.

The sample holds a few counts of this clone. The rearrangement links TRBV20-1 to TRBJ2-7; TRBD1 might be the D (5 bases). This CDR3 contains 11 residues. CDR1 is DFQATT and CDR2 is SNEGSKA in the germline V gene (reference sequence). Deletions cut 4 bases from V and 4 bases from J, with 8 bases between. CDR3 sequence (DNA): TGCAGTGCTACTCAGGGTTACGAGCAGTACTTC. Translation: CSATQGYEQYF.

For the CDR3, the DNA is TGTGCCAGCAGCTTGGGACAGCCTAGCAATCAGCCCCAGCATTTT. Translated, it gives CASSLGQPSNQPQHF. The genes are TRBV5-5 and TRBJ1-5; tentatively, D is TRBD1 (5 bases). With 0 bases removed from V and 0 bases from J, the gap between germline ends came to 7 bases. The CDR3 has 15 amino acids. Germline loops: CDR1 SGHKS, CDR2 YYEKEE (reference sequence).

J is TRBJ2-1 and V is TRBV7-3; 7 bases match TRBD2. Germline CDR1 reads SGHTA; CDR2 reads FQGTGA. Losses at the gene ends were 5 bases for V and 12 bases for J; bases not matched to a gene: 10. This CDR3 has 13 amino acids. The CDR3 coding sequence is TGTGCCAGCAGCCCCGAGCGGACTAGGGGGCAGTTCTTC. It encodes CASSPERTRGQFF.

This clone was seen more than once but under ten times. V gene TRBV28 combines with J gene TRBJ1-5; tentative D call: TRBD1 (5 bases). With 9 bases removed from V and 3 bases from J, the gap between germline ends came to 18 bases. The CDR3 length is 15 residues. CDR1 and CDR2 (germline): MDHEN, SYDVKM. DNA for the CDR3: TGTGCCAGTCACGCGCCGGGGCGAATCAATCAGCCCCAGCATTTT. This codes for CASHAPGRINQPQHF.

This clone was recorded a few times. The V call is TRBV6-5, the J call TRBJ2-7; 10 bases are shared with TRBD2. The length of the CDR3 is 14 residues. V was pared by 6 bases and J by 12 bases, with 14 bases of the junction left unmatched. Germline V gene sequence: CDR1 MNHEY, CDR2 SVGAGI. This CDR3 is CASSPSGRAPVPYF. CDR3 coding DNA: TGTGCCAGCAGCCCAAGCGGGAGGGCCCCAGTTCCGTACTTC.

This clone has just a few counts. The J gene is TRBJ2-5, the V gene TRBV6-5, with a weak D call TRBD2 (6 bases). Germline V gives CDR1 MNHEY, CDR2 SVGAGI. V lost 10 bases and J lost 5, with 17 bases in between. CDR3 size: 13 residues. The CDR3 loop is CAIRMGGSETQYF. The CDR3 DNA reads as TGTGCCATCCGGATGGGGGGTAGCGAGACCCAGTACTTC.

There are a few counts of this clone. The CDR3, as DNA: TGCGCCAGCAGCCAAGGGCCATACTCCTACGAGCAGTACTTC. Translating gives CASSQGPYSYEQYF. This sequence joins TRBV4-3 and TRBJ2-7, with D uncertain. With 1 base removed from V and 0 bases from J, the gap between germline ends came to 7 bases. The CDR3 extends over 14 amino acids. CDR1 is LGHNA, CDR2 YSLEER, per germline.